Sequencing of this T cell receptor (beta chain) was carried out in a study of blood T cell repertoires in COVID-19. Study information: Samples representing acute and convalescent COVID-19 were sourced from the United States, Italy and Spain. T cells, B-cell-depleted T cells, or PBMCs provided the cDNA or gDNA that served as material.

As processed by the authors: Amplification of reference gene primers was used by the study to estimate nucleated cell counts. Some clones are missing from TCRdb's copy, which holds only in-frame ones; the method was immunoSEQ multiplex PCR. V and J calls and clone size are those listed in that table; D and trimming were worked out from the DNA. The sample includes approximately 110,000 clones, about 86% of them seen just once. The CDR3 sequence is 14 residues long. V lost 2 bases and J lost 6; bases outside the gene matches: 5. The V gene's germline CDR1 is SGHRS and CDR2 YFSETQ. The chain joins TRBV5-1 to TRBJ2-1; 7 bases fit TRBD2. Sequencing was performed on peripheral blood. This TCR was sampled from a woman aged 50 to 60 with active or convalescent COVID-19. CDR3 amino acids: CASSFSGKINEQFF. The CDR3 nucleotides read TGCGCCAGCAGCTTCAGCGGGAAAATCAATGAGCAGTTCTTC.